The rows below give T cell receptor beta chains drawn from one sample of a study of neurological immune-mediated disorders. TCRdb redid the calling of the 5' RACE reads with MiXCR, one entry per CDR3 protein. Among tens of thousands of distinct CDR3 sequences listed, roughly 15% were seen once. Sequencing was performed on PBMCs. Every receptor here comes from a woman between 50 and 59 years old with HTLV-1-associated myelopathy (HAM/TSP). The CDR3 runs from the conserved cysteine through the conserved F or W. The order of the fields is D gene, clone size, V gene, CDR3 length, J gene, CDR3 DNA, CDR3 protein. D genes are given only for firm matches. The listing skips clone size in some rows; elsewhere it reads once, few, many or a size class.

D: -; size: -; V: TRBV2; length: 10; J: TRBJ2-2; DNA: TGTGCCCTCGGAACCTGGGAGCTGTTTTTT; CDR3: CALGTWELFF
D: TRBD1; size: few; V: TRBV9; length: 15; J: TRBJ1-4; DNA: TGTGCCAGCAGCCCTCAGGGGGCGTATAGCGAAAAACTGTTTTTT; CDR3: CASSPQGAYSEKLFF
D: -; size: many; V: TRBV5-6; length: 16; J: TRBJ1-4; DNA: TGTGCCAGCAGCTTCCGTCCGGCGGGGGGGATTGAAAAACTGTTTTTT; CDR3: CASSFRPAGGIEKLFF
D: -; size: many; V: TRBV10-3; length: 17; J: TRBJ1-2; DNA: TGTGCCATCAGTGATTACATATCGGACCGCTACCTCTATGGCTACACCTTC; CDR3: CAISDYISDRYLYGYTF
D: -; size: many; V: TRBV27; length: 13; J: TRBJ1-3; DNA: TGTGCCAGTCGAGATAGCTCTGGAAACACCATATATTTT; CDR3: CASRDSSGNTIYF
D: TRBD1; size: many; V: TRBV29-1; length: 13; J: TRBJ1-1; DNA: TGCAGCGTTGTAGGACAGGGGAACACTGAAGCTTTCTTT; CDR3: CSVVGQGNTEAFF
D: -; size: many; V: TRBV10-3; length: 11; J: TRBJ1-2; DNA: TGTGCCATCAGTCTGAGTTATGGCTACACCTTC; CDR3: CAISLSYGYTF
D: -; size: many; V: TRBV14; length: 15; J: TRBJ1-2; DNA: TGTGCCAGCAGCCAAGTACCAGCAGTTTCCTATGGCTACACCTTC; CDR3: CASSQVPAVSYGYTF
D: TRBD1; size: many; V: TRBV6-2/TRBV6-3; length: 17; J: TRBJ2-6; DNA: TGTGCCAGCAGCGAGAACAGGGGGATCTCTGGGGCCAACGTCCTGACTTTC; CDR3: CASSENRGISGANVLTF
D: -; size: many; V: TRBV20-1; length: 15; J: TRBJ1-5; DNA: TGCAGTGCCCGGGGGGACGGGATCTTCAATCAGCCCCAGCATTTT; CDR3: CSARGDGIFNQPQHF
D: -; size: once; V: TRBV19; length: 13; J: TRBJ2-6; DNA: TGTGCCAGTAGTATAGTAATGGCCAACGTCCTGACTTTC; CDR3: CASSIVMANVLTF
D: TRBD2; size: many; V: TRBV20-1; length: 17; J: TRBJ2-3; DNA: TGCAGTGCTTCCCCCCCTCAGCGGGGGGCCTACACAGATACGCAGTATTTT; CDR3: CSASPPQRGAYTDTQYF
D: -; size: many; V: TRBV5-1; length: 13; J: TRBJ1-1; DNA: TGCGCCAGCAGCTTGGAGGGGCACACTGAAGCTTTCTTT; CDR3: CASSLEGHTEAFF
D: -; size: -; V: TRBV3-1; length: 13; J: TRBJ1-5; DNA: TGTGCCAGCGGAGGGACCGCCAATCAGCCCCAGCATTTT; CDR3: CASGGTANQPQHF
D: TRBD1; size: many; V: TRBV25-1; length: 17; J: TRBJ2-5; DNA: TGTGCCAGCAGACCCCCCCCGGGACAGGGGGCCCAAGAGACCCAGTACTTC; CDR3: CASRPPPGQGAQETQYF
D: -; size: many; V: TRBV5-6; length: 12; J: TRBJ2-3; DNA: TGTGCCAGCCGCGAAAGCACAGATACGCAGTATTTT; CDR3: CASRESTDTQYF
D: -; size: -; V: TRBV4-3; length: 14; J: TRBJ2-1; DNA: TGCGCCAGCAGCCAAGTAACGGGGGAAGGGGCGCAGTTCTTC; CDR3: CASSQVTGEGAQFF
D: -; size: -; V: TRBV9; length: 16; J: TRBJ2-3; DNA: TGTGCCAGCAGCTCCCGGGAGACAGGGTACACAGATACGCAGTATTTT; CDR3: CASSSRETGYTDTQYF
D: -; size: many; V: TRBV20-1; length: 17; J: TRBJ2-3; DNA: TGCAGTGCTGGGGAAGGGTTAAGCGGTCCGAGGTCAGATACGCAGTATTTT; CDR3: CSAGEGLSGPRSDTQYF
D: -; size: many; V: TRBV20-1; length: 14; J: TRBJ1-1; DNA: TGCAGTGCTAGCCAGGCTCACGGGGACACTGAAGCTTTCTTT; CDR3: CSASQAHGDTEAFF
D: TRBD2; size: many; V: TRBV10-3; length: 16; J: TRBJ2-1; DNA: TGTGCCATCAGTGAGTCGGGCGGGGGCTCCTACAATGAGCAGTTCTTC; CDR3: CAISESGGGSYNEQFF
D: -; size: many; V: TRBV5-1; length: 16; J: TRBJ2-3; DNA: TGCGCCAGCAGCTTGGAGCCAGGGGATGGCCTAGATACGCAGTATTTT; CDR3: CASSLEPGDGLDTQYF
D: -; size: many; V: TRBV9; length: 13; J: TRBJ2-5; DNA: TGTGCCAGCAGCGTAGGAGGGGCGGAGACCCAGTACTTC; CDR3: CASSVGGAETQYF
D: -; size: many; V: TRBV7-7; length: 15; J: TRBJ2-2; DNA: TGTGCTAGCAGCCCCTTCGGACATGGGACCGGGGAGCTGTTTTTT; CDR3: CASSPFGHGTGELFF
D: -; size: many; V: TRBV5-1; length: 15; J: TRBJ1-4; DNA: TGCGCCAGCAGCTTGGCCCTGACAACTAATGAAAAACTGTTTTTT; CDR3: CASSLALTTNEKLFF
D: -; size: many; V: TRBV20-1; length: 14; J: TRBJ2-3; DNA: TGCAGTGCGCCCGGGTGGGCTAGCACAGATACGCAGTATTTT; CDR3: CSAPGWASTDTQYF
D: -; size: many; V: TRBV5-1; length: 15; J: TRBJ1-1; DNA: TGCGCCAGCAGCTTGGGGACCCAGGGATTGGCTGAAGCTTTCTTT; CDR3: CASSLGTQGLAEAFF
D: TRBD1; size: many; V: TRBV3-1; length: 16; J: TRBJ1-6; DNA: TGTGCCAGCAGCCAGGGGGGACAGGCGTATAATTCACCCCTCCACTTT; CDR3: CASSQGGQAYNSPLHF
D: -; size: many; V: TRBV10-3; length: 14; J: TRBJ2-7; DNA: TGTGCCATCGGAGGCGGGACCGATTTTTACGAGCAGTACTTC; CDR3: CAIGGGTDFYEQYF
D: -; size: many; V: TRBV7-2; length: 14; J: TRBJ1-2; DNA: TGTGCCAGCAGCTTGGGGGGCGAGGCCTATGGCTACACCTTC; CDR3: CASSLGGEAYGYTF
D: -; size: many; V: TRBV7-2; length: 14; J: TRBJ1-1; DNA: TGTGCCAGCAGCTTCGGCCTCGAAAACACTGAAGCTTTCTTT; CDR3: CASSFGLENTEAFF
D: -; size: many; V: TRBV18; length: 14; J: TRBJ2-6; DNA: TGTGCCAGCTCACCCGGGACAGGGGCCAACGTCCTGACTTTC; CDR3: CASSPGTGANVLTF
D: -; size: many; V: TRBV5-1; length: 15; J: TRBJ2-2; DNA: TGCGCCAGCAGCTTAACGGATAGGGACACCGGGGAGCTGTTTTTT; CDR3: CASSLTDRDTGELFF
D: -; size: many; V: TRBV6-5; length: 13; J: TRBJ2-2; DNA: TGTGCCAGCAGCCGTAGAAACACCGGGGAGCTGTTTTTT; CDR3: CASSRRNTGELFF
D: -; size: many; V: TRBV20-1; length: 15; J: TRBJ2-1; DNA: TGCAGTGCTTGGCGAACTCTGAGCTCCTACAATGAGCAGTTCTTC; CDR3: CSAWRTLSSYNEQFF
D: -; size: many; V: TRBV7-9; length: 16; J: TRBJ2-6; DNA: TGTGCCAGCAGCTTATTTCGGTACTCTGGGGCCAACGTCCTGACTTTC; CDR3: CASSLFRYSGANVLTF
D: -; size: many; V: TRBV3-1; length: 15; J: TRBJ1-2; DNA: TGTGCCAGCAGCCCTAACGGGGGAGAGAGCTATGGCTACACCTTC; CDR3: CASSPNGGESYGYTF
D: TRBD1; size: medium-sized; V: TRBV3-1; length: 14; J: TRBJ1-3; DNA: TGTGCCAGCAGGCTATTACAGGGGGACAACACCATATATTTT; CDR3: CASRLLQGDNTIYF
D: TRBD2; size: many; V: TRBV20-1; length: 16; J: TRBJ2-1; DNA: TGCAGTGCTAGAAAGCCGCTAGCGGGGGGGTACAATGAGCAGTTCTTC; CDR3: CSARKPLAGGYNEQFF
D: -; size: many; V: TRBV5-5; length: 15; J: TRBJ1-1; DNA: TGTGCCAGCAGCTTGGCCGCGACAGCCCCTACTGAAGCTTTCTTT; CDR3: CASSLAATAPTEAFF
D: -; size: many; V: TRBV6-5; length: 16; J: TRBJ2-6; DNA: TGTGCCAGCAGTTACTCCGTGGGCTCTGGGGCCAACGTCCTGACTTTC; CDR3: CASSYSVGSGANVLTF
D: -; size: many; V: TRBV25-1; length: 13; J: TRBJ1-2; DNA: TGTGCCAGCAGTGAAGGGGGGAACTATGGCTACACCTTC; CDR3: CASSEGGNYGYTF
D: -; size: many; V: TRBV9; length: 13; J: TRBJ1-1; DNA: TGTGCCAGCAGCGAGACGGGGGGCACTGAAGCTTTCTTT; CDR3: CASSETGGTEAFF
D: -; size: few; V: TRBV6-2/TRBV6-3; length: 17; J: TRBJ2-1; DNA: TGTGCCAGCACTTATCGAATCCAGACCCGCTCCTACAATGAGCAGTTCTTC; CDR3: CASTYRIQTRSYNEQFF
D: TRBD1; size: many; V: TRBV29-1; length: 13; J: TRBJ2-7; DNA: TGCAGCGTTTTACCGACCGGGACAGGGGAGCAGTACTTC; CDR3: CSVLPTGTGEQYF
D: -; size: many; V: TRBV7-2; length: 15; J: TRBJ1-5; DNA: TGTGCCAGCAGCTTCAGGGTTGGAAGCAATCAGCCCCAGCATTTT; CDR3: CASSFRVGSNQPQHF
D: -; size: many; V: TRBV5-1; length: 14; J: TRBJ2-7; DNA: TGCGCCAGCTTCCCGGACCCCGGCTCCTACGAGCAGTACTTC; CDR3: CASFPDPGSYEQYF
D: -; size: many; V: TRBV4-3; length: 13; J: TRBJ1-1; DNA: TGCGCCAGCAGCCAAGAAAGATACACTGAAGCTTTCTTT; CDR3: CASSQERYTEAFF
D: TRBD1; size: -; V: TRBV18; length: 17; J: TRBJ1-4; DNA: TGTGCCAGCTCACCACGGCCGGGGACAGGGCCCAATGAAAAACTGTTTTTT; CDR3: CASSPRPGTGPNEKLFF
D: -; size: many; V: TRBV6-6; length: 15; J: TRBJ1-6; DNA: TGTGCCAGCAGTTACTCCGGGGGGTCGGCTTCACCCCTCCACTTT; CDR3: CASSYSGGSASPLHF
D: TRBD1; size: many; V: TRBV7-8; length: 13; J: TRBJ1-2; DNA: TGTGCCAGCAGCTCCCGAGGGGGCAGGAGCTACACCTTC; CDR3: CASSSRGGRSYTF
D: -; size: many; V: TRBV7-2; length: 14; J: TRBJ2-3; DNA: TGTGCCAGCAGCCCGGGACACCACACAGATACGCAGTATTTT; CDR3: CASSPGHHTDTQYF
D: -; size: many; V: TRBV12-3/TRBV12-4; length: 16; J: TRBJ1-5; DNA: TGTGCCAGCAGTTTACGCGACAGTATTAGCAATCAGCCCCAGCATTTT; CDR3: CASSLRDSISNQPQHF
D: -; size: many; V: TRBV5-8; length: 14; J: TRBJ2-4; DNA: TGTGCCAGCAGCTTGCGAGGGGCCAAAAACATTCAGTACTTC; CDR3: CASSLRGAKNIQYF
D: TRBD2; size: many; V: TRBV7-2; length: 14; J: TRBJ2-5; DNA: TGTGCCAGCAGAGACCGCGGGGGGGTGGAGACCCAGTACTTC; CDR3: CASRDRGGVETQYF
D: -; size: many; V: TRBV4-2; length: 15; J: TRBJ2-5; DNA: TGTGCCAGCAGCCAAGAGGGTTCCTGGCAAGAGACCCAGTACTTC; CDR3: CASSQEGSWQETQYF
D: TRBD1; size: few; V: TRBV5-1; length: 15; J: TRBJ1-2; DNA: TGCGCCAGCAGCTTGGGGAACAGGGGGGACTATGGCTACACCTTC; CDR3: CASSLGNRGDYGYTF
D: TRBD1; size: many; V: TRBV5-1; length: 15; J: TRBJ1-1; DNA: TGCGCCAGCAGACAGGGGGGGAGTTTTGGCACTGAAGCTTTCTTT; CDR3: CASRQGGSFGTEAFF
D: TRBD1; size: many; V: TRBV7-2; length: 15; J: TRBJ2-5; DNA: TGTGCCAGCAGCCAACTCGGGACAGGGGAAGAGACCCAGTACTTC; CDR3: CASSQLGTGEETQYF
D: -; size: many; V: TRBV7-2; length: 12; J: TRBJ2-2; DNA: TGTGCCAGCAACTCCCTGCGGGGGGAGCTGTTTTTT; CDR3: CASNSLRGELFF